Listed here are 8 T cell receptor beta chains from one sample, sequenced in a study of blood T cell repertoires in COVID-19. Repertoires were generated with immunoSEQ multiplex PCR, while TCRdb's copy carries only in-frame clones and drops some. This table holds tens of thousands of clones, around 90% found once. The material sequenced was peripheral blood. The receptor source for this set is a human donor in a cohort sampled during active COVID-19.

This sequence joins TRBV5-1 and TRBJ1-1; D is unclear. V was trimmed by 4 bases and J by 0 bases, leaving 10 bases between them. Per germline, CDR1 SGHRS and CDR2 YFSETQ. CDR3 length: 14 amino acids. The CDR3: CASSPGRVNTEAFF. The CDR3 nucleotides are TGCGCCAGCAGCCCCGGGAGGGTGAACACTGAAGCTTTCTTT.

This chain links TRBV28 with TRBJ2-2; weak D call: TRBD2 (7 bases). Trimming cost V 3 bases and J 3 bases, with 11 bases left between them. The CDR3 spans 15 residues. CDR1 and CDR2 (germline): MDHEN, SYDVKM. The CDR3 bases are TGTGCCAGCAGTTTCGGGGGGCTTGACACCGGGGAGCTGTTTTTT. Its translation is CASSFGGLDTGELFF. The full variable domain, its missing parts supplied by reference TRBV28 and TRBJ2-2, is DVKVTQSSRYLVKRTGEKVFLECVQDMDHENMFWYRQDPGLGLRLIYFSYDVKMKEKGDIPEGYSVSREKKERFSLILESASTNQTSMYLCASSFGGLDTGELFFGEGSRLTVL.

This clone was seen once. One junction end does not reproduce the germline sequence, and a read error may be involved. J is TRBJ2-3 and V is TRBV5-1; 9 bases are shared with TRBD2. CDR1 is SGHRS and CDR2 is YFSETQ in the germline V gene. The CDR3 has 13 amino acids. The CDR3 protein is CASSFIAGVTQYF. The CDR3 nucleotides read TGCGCCAGCAGCTTCATAGCGGGAGTTACGCAATATTTT.

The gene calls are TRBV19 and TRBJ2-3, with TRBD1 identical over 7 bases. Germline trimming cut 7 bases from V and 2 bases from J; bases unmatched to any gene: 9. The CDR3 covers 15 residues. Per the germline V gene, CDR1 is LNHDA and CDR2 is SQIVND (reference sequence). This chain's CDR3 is CASTPQQGYTDTQYF. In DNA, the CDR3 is TGTGCCAGTACCCCCCAACAGGGGTACACAGATACGCAGTATTTT.

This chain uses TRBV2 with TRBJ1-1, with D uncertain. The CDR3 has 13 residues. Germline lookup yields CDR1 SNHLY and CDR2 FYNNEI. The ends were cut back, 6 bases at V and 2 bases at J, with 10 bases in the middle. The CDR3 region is CASRRGLNTEAFF. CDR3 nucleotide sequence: TGTGCCAGCAGAAGAGGTCTAAACACTGAAGCTTTCTTT.

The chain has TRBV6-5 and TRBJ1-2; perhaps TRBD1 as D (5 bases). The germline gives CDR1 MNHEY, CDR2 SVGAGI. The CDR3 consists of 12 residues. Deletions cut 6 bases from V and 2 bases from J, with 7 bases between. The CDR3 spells CASRSGNYGYTF. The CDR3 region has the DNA TGTGCCAGCAGGTCAGGGAACTATGGCTACACCTTC.

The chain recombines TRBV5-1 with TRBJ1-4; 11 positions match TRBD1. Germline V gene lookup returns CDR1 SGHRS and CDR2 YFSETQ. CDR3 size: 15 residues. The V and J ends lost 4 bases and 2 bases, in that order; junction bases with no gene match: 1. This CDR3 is CASSGQGATNEKLFF. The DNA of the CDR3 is TGCGCCAGCAGCGGACAGGGGGCGACTAATGAAAAACTGTTTTTT.

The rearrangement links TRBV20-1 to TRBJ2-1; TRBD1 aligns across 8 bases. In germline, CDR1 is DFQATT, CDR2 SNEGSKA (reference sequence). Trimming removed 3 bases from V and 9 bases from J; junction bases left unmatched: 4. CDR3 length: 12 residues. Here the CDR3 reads CSASSQGVEQFF. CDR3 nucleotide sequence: TGCAGTGCTAGTTCACAGGGGGTTGAGCAGTTCTTC.